This record concerns one T cell receptor (beta chain) sequence. The antigen remains unidentified. The data belong to a study of OX40 agonist ivuxolimab in advanced cancers. For the study at large: Ivuxolimab was administered intravenously to patients at 0.01 to 10 mg/kg every 2 weeks. Enrollees could have had prior anti-PD-1, anti-PD-L1 or anti-CTLA-4 therapy, which roughly 40% had received.

Measured with immunoSEQ multiplex PCR; TCRdb has only the in-frame clones, and not every one. The sample yields around 20,000 clones, 90% seen once. Study-wide results and caveats: CD8+ T cells were the subset that, on average, had more expanded clones than CD4+.

V lost 5 bases and J lost 4, with 14 bases in between. CDR3 length equals 14 residues. Germline CDR1 is SGHTA and CDR2 is FQGNSA. J is TRBJ1-2 and V is TRBV7-2; D gene uncertain. The sequenced sample was CD4+ or CD8+ T cells sorted from blood, obtained in a trial of the OX40 agonist ivuxolimab. This sequence was found in an adult with an advanced solid tumor such as melanoma, head and neck, liver or kidney cancer. For the CDR3, the DNA is TGTGCCAGCAGCCTTGGGCTCGGCGGCTATGGCTACACCTTC. It is translated as CASSLGLGGYGYTF.